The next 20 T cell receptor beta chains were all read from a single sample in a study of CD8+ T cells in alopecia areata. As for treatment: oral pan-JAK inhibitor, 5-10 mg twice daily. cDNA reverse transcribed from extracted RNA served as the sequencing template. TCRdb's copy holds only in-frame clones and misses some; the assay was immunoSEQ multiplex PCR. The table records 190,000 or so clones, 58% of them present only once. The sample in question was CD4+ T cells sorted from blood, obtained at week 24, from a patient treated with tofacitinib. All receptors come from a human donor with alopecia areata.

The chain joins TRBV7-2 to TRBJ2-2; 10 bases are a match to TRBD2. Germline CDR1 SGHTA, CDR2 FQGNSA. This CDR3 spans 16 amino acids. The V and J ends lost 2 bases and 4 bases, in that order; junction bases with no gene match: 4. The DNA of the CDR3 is TGTGCCAGCAGCTTACCGGGACTAGCGTCCACCGGGGAGCTGTTTTTT. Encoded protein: CASSLPGLASTGELFF.

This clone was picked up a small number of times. DNA of the CDR3: TGTGCCAGCAGTTCCGGGACTTTAGGCGAGCAGTACTTC. Its protein product is CASSSGTLGEQYF. V and J are TRBV2 and TRBJ2-7; maybe TRBD2 (6 bases). Germline V gene lookup returns CDR1 SNHLY and CDR2 FYNNEI. The CDR3 loop spans 13 amino acids. V was cut by 5 bases and J by 6 bases, with 14 bases left in between.

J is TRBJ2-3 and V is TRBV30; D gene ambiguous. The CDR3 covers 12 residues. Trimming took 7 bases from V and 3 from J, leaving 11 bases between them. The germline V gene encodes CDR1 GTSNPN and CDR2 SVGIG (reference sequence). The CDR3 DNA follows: TGTGCCTTGGCCGAGAATACAGATACGCAGTATTTT. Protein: CALAENTDTQYF.

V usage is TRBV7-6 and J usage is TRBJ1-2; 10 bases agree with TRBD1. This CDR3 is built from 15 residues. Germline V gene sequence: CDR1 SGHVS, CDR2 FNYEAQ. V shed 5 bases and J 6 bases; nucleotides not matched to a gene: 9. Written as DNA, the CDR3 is TGTGCCAGCAGCCCAGACAGGGGGCTGGTAGATGGCTACACCTTC. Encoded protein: CASSPDRGLVDGYTF.

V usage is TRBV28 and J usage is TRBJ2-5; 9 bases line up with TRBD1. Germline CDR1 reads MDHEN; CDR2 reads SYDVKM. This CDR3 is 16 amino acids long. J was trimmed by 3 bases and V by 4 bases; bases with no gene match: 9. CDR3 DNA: TGTGCCAGCAGTTCCCTGACAGGGGGGCTCAAAGAGACCCAGTACTTC. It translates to CASSSLTGGLKETQYF.

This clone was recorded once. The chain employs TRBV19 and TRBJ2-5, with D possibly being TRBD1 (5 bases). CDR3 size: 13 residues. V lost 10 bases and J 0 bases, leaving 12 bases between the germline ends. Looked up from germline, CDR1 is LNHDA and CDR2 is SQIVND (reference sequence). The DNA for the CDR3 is TGTGCCATCTCGGACACAAACCAAGAGACCCAGTACTTC. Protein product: CAISDTNQETQYF.

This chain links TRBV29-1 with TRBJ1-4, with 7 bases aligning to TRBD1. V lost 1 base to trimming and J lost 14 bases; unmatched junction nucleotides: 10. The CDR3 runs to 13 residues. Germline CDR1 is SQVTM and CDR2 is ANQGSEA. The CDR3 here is CSVEGERQGYLFF. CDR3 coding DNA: TGCAGCGTTGAAGGGGAGCGACAGGGCTACCTGTTTTTT.

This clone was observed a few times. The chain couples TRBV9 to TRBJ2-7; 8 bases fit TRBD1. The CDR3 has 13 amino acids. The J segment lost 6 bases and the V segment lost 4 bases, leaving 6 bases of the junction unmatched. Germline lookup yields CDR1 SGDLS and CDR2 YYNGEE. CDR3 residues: CASSIRGLGEQYF. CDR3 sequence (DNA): TGTGCCAGCAGCATCAGGGGGCTTGGCGAGCAGTACTTC.

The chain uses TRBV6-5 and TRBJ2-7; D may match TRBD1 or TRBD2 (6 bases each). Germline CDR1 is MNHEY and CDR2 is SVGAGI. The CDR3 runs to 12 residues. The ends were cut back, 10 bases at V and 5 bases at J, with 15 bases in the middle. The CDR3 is CATSRGLDEQYF. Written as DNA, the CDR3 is TGTGCCACGTCCAGGGGACTCGACGAGCAGTACTTC.

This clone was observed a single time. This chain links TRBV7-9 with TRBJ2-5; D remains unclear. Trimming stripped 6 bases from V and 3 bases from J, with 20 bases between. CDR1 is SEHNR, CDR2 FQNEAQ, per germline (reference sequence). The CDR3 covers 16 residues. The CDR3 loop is CASSNTDGMRKETQYF. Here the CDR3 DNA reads TGTGCCAGCAGTAATACCGACGGCATGAGAAAAGAGACCCAGTACTTC.

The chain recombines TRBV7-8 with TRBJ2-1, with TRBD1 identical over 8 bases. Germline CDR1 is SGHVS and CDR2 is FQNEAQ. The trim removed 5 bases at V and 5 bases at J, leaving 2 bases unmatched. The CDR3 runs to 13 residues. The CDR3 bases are TGTGCCAGCAGCCCGACAGGGGACAATGAGCAGTTCTTC. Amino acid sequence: CASSPTGDNEQFF. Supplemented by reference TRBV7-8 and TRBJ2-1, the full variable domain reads GAGVSQSPRYKVAKRGQDVALRCDPISGHVSLFWYQQALGQGPEFLTYFQNEAQLDKSGLPSDRFFAERPEGSVSTLKIQRTQQEDSAVYLCASSPTGDNEQFFGPGTRLTVL.

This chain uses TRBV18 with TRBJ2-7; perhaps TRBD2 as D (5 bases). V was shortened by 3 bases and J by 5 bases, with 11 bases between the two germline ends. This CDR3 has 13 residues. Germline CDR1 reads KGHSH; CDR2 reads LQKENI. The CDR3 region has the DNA TGTGCCAGCTCACCGACACTAGTTGACGAGCAGTACTTC. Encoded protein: CASSPTLVDEQYF.

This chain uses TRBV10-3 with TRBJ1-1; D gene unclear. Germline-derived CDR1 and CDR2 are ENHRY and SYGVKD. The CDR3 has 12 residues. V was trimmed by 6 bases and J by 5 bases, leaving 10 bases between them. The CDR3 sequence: CAIRVRGTEAFF. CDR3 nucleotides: TGTGCCATCAGGGTAAGAGGAACTGAAGCTTTCTTT.

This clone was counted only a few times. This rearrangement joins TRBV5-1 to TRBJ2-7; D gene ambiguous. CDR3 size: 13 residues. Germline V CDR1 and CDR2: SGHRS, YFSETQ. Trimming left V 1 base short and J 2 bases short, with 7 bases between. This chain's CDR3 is CASSLSWAYEQYF. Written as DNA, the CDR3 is TGCGCCAGCAGCTTGTCTTGGGCCTACGAGCAGTACTTC.

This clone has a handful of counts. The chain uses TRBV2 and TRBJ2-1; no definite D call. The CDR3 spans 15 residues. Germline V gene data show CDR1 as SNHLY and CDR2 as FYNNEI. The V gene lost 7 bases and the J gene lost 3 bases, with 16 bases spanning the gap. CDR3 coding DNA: TGTGCCAGCAAAGTGTCGGACGCGTACTACAATGAGCAGTTCTTC. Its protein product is CASKVSDAYYNEQFF.

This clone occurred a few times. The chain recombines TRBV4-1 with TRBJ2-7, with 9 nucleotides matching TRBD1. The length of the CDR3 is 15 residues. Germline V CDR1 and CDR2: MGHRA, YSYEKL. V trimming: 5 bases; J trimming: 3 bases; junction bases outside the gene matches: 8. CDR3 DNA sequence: TGCGCCAGCAGCTCGGGACAGGGTGGCTACTACGAGCAGTACTTC. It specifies CASSSGQGGYYEQYF.

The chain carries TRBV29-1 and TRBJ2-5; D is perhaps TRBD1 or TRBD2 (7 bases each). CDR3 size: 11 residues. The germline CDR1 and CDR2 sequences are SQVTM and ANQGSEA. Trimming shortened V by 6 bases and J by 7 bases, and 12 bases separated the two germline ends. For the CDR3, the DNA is TGCAGCGTCGCAGGGGGGGGGACCCAGTACTTC. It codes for CSVAGGGTQYF.

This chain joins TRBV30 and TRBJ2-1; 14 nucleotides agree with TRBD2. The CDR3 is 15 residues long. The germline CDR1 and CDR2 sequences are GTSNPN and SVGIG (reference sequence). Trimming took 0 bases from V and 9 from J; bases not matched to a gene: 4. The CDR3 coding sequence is TGTGCCTGGAGTGTGGGACTAGCGGGAGTCGGTGAGCAGTTCTTC. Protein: CAWSVGLAGVGEQFF.

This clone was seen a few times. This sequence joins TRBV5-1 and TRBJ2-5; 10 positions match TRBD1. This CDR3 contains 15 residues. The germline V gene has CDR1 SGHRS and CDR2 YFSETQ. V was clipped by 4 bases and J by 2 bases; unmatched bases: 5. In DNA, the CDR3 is TGCGCCAGCAGCGGAGGACAGGGGGAGCAAGAGACCCAGTACTTC. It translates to CASSGGQGEQETQYF. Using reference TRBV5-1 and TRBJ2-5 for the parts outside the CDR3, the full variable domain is KAGVTQTPRYLIKTRGQQVTLSCSPISGHRSVSWYQQTPGQGLQFLFEYFSETQRNKGNFPGRFSGRQFSNSRSEMNVSTLELGDSALYLCASSGGQGEQETQYFGPGTRLLVL.

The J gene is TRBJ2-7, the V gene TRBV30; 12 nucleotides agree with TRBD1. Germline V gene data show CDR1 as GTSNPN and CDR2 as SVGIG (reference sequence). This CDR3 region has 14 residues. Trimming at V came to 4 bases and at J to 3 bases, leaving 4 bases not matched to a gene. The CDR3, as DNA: TGTGCCTGGAAGGGGACAGGGGGCGACTACGAGCAGTACTTC. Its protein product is CAWKGTGGDYEQYF.